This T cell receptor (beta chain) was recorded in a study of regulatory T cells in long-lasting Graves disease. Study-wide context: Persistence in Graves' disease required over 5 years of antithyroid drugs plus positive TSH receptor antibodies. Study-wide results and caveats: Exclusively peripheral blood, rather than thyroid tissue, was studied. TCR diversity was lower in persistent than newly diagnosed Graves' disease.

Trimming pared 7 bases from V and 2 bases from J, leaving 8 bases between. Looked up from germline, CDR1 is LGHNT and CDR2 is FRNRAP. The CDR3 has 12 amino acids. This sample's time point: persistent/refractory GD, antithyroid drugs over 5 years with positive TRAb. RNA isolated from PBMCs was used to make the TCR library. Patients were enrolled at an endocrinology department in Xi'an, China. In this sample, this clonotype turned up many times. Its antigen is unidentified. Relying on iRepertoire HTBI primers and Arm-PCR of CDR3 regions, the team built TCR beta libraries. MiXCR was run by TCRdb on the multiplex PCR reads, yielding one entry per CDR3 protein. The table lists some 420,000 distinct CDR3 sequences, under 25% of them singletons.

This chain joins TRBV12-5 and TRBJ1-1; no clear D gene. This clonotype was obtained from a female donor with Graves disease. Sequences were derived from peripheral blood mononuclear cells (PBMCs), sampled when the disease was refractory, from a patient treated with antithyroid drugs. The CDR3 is CASAIQNTEAFF. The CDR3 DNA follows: TGTGCTAGTGCCATCCAAAACACTGAAGCTTTCTTT.